A selection of T cell receptor beta chains follows, all from one sample in a study of human T cells and chemical hapten exposure. One entry per CDR3 protein, called by TCRdb with MiXCR from the RACE reads. The table has under 450,000 distinct CDR3 sequences, about 6.9% seen once. The sequenced sample was whole blood, obtained in connection with sensitization to the hapten diphenylcyclopropenone (DPC). The receptors were gathered from a young woman with alopecia areata. Some clones in this sample may be carry-over from other donors' samples. The CDR3 runs from the conserved cysteine through the conserved F or W. Not every row has a clone size; where given, it reads once, few, many or a size class.

v_call clone_size cdr3_aa
TRBV29-1 many CSVVGTLNTEAFF
TRBV10-3 few CAISETDTQYF
TRBV7-9 . CASSLMATGDTQYF
TRBV7-9 . CASSSSGTSINEQFF
TRBV24-1 many CATSDSDSYGYTF
TRBV11-1 few CASSRTRTDTQYF
TRBV6-1 few CAITRRLAGGSAQYF
TRBV12-3/TRBV12-4 . CASRRTGTHSGANVLTF
TRBV20-1 few CSARREGARSPLHF
TRBV28 . CASSLGLTTYEQYF
TRBV5-6 few CASSLGTSGGKDTQYF
TRBV5-1 few CASSRRSSEYTDTQYF
TRBV12-3/TRBV12-4 many CASSFNGNYGYTF
TRBV2 few CASSGFLADYNEQFF